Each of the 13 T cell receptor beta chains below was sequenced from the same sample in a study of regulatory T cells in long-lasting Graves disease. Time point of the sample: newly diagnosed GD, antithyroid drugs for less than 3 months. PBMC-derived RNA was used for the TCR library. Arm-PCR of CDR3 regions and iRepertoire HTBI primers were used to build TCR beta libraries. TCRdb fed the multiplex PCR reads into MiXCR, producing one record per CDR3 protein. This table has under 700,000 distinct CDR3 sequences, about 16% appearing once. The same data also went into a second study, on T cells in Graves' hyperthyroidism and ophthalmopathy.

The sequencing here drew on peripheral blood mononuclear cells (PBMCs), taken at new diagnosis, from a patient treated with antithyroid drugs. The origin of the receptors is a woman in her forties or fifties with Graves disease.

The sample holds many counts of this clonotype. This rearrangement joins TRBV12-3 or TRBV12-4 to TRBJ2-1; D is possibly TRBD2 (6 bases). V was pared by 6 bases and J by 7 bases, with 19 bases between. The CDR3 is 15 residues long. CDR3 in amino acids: CASRSPGGGQNEQFF. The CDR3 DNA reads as TGTGCCAGCAGAAGCCCCGGCGGAGGGCAGAATGAGCAGTTCTTC.

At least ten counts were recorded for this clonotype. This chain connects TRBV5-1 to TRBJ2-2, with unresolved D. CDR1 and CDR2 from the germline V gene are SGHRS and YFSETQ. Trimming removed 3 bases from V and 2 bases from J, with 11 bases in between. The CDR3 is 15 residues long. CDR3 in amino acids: CASSSTDHNTGELFF. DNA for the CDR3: TGCGCCAGCAGCTCGACGGACCATAACACCGGGGAGCTGTTTTTT. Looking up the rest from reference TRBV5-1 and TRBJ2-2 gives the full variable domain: KAGVTQTPRYLIKTRGQQVTLSCSPISGHRSVSWYQQTPGQGLQFLFEYFSETQRNKGNFPGRFSGRQFSNSRSEMNVSTLELGDSALYLCASSSTDHNTGELFFGEGSRLTVL.

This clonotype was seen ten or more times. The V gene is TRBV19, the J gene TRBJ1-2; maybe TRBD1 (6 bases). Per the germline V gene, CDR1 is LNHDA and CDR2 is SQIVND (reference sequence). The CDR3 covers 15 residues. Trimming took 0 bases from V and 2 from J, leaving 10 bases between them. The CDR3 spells CASSIEGTLNYGYTF. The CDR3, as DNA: TGTGCCAGTAGTATAGAGGGGACACTCAACTATGGCTACACCTTC.

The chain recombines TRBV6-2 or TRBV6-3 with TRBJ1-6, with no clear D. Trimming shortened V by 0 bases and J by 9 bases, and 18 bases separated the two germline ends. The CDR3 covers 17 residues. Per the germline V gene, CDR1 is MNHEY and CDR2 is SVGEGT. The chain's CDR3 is CASSYSKGPNSISPLHF. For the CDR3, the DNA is TGTGCCAGCAGTTACTCGAAAGGACCGAATTCTATTTCACCCCTCCACTTT.

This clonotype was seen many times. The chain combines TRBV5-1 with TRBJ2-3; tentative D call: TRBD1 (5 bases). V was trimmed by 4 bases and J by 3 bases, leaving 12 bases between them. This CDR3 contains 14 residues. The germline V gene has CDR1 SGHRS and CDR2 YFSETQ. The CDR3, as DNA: TGCGCCAGCAGCCCATACAGGAGTACAGATACGCAGTATTTT. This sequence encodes CASSPYRSTDTQYF. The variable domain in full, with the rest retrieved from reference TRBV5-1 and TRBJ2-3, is KAGVTQTPRYLIKTRGQQVTLSCSPISGHRSVSWYQQTPGQGLQFLFEYFSETQRNKGNFPGRFSGRQFSNSRSEMNVSTLELGDSALYLCASSPYRSTDTQYFGPGTRLTVL.

CDR3 loop: CASSRAGAPTDTQYF. CDR3 DNA sequence: TGTGCCAGCAGTCGTGCGGGGGCCCCGACAGATACGCAGTATTTT. This chain links TRBV5-5 with TRBJ2-3; D is possibly TRBD2 (7 bases). Per the germline V gene, CDR1 is SGHKS and CDR2 is YYEKEE (reference sequence). V was pared by 5 bases and J by 3 bases, with 16 bases between. The length of the CDR3 is 15 residues.

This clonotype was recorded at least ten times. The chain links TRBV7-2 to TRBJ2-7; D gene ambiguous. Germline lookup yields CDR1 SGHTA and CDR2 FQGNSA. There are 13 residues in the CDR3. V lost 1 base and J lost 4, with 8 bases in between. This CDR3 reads CASSLDMTYEQYF. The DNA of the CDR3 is TGTGCCAGCAGCTTAGATATGACGTACGAGCAGTACTTC.

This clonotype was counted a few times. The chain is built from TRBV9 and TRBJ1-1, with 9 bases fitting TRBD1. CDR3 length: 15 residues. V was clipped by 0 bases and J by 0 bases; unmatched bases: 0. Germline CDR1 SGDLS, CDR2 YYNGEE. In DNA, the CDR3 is TGTGCCAGCAGCGTAGACAGGGGGCTGAACACTGAAGCTTTCTTT. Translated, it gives CASSVDRGLNTEAFF. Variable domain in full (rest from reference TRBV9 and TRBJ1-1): DSGVTQTPKHLITATGQRVTLRCSPRSGDLSVYWYQQSLDQGLQFLIQYYNGEERAKGNILERFSAQQFPDLHSELNLSSLELGDSALYFCASSVDRGLNTEAFFGQGTRLTVV.

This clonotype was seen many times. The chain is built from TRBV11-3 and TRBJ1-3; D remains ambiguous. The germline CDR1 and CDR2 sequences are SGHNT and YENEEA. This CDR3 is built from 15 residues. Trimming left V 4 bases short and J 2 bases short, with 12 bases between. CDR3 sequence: CASSYSGGTGNTIYF. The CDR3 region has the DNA TGTGCCAGCAGCTACTCAGGAGGGACTGGAAACACCATATATTTT.

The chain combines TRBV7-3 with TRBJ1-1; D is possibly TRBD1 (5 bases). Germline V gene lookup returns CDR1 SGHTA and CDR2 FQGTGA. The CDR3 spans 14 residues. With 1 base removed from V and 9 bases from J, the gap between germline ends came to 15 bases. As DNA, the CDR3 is TGTGCCAGCAGCTTAATGGGCGGCCAGGGTAAAGCTTTCTTT. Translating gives CASSLMGGQGKAFF.

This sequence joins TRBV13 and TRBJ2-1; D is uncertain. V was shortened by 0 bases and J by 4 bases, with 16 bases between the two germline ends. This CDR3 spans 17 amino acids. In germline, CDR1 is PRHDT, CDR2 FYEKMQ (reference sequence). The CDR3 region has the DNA TGTGCCAGCAGCTTAGGCCAGAGGTCAGTGAGATACAATGAGCAGTTCTTC. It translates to CASSLGQRSVRYNEQFF.

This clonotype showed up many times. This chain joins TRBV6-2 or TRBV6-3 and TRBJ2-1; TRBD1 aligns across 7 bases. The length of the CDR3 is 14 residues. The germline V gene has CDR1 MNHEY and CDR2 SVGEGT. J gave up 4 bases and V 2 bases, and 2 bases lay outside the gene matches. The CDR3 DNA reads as TGTGCCAGCAGTTACGACAGGGTATACAATGAGCAGTTCTTC. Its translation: CASSYDRVYNEQFF.

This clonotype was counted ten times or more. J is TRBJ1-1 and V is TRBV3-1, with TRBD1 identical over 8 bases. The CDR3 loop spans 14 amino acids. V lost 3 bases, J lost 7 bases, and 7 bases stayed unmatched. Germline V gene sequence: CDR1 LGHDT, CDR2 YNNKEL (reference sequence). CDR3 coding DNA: TGTGCCAGCAGCCAGGACAGGGTGGTCGGTGAAGCTTTCTTT. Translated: CASSQDRVVGEAFF.